This entry features one TCR beta chain sequence. This entry is derived from a study of blood T cell repertoires in COVID-19. Measured with immunoSEQ multiplex PCR; TCRdb has only the in-frame clones, and not every one. The sample lists 200,000 to 300,000 clones, 85% seen once, with 5% to 8% in the top ten. The sequence came from a woman aged 55 to 70 with active or convalescent COVID-19. Sequences were obtained from peripheral blood.

The CDR3 is CSVDLDRVLYTF. CDR3 DNA: TGCAGCGTTGATTTGGACAGGGTATTGTACACCTTC. The chain employs TRBV29-1 and TRBJ1-2; TRBD1 aligns across 8 bases. Germline V gives CDR1 SQVTM, CDR2 ANQGSEA. The V gene end was trimmed by 3 bases and the J gene end by 11 bases; junction bases not matched to a gene: 8. The CDR3 is 12 residues long.